This passage covers 7 T cell receptor beta chains from one sample sequenced in a study of CD8+ T cells in alopecia areata. Treatment: oral pan-JAK inhibitor, 5-10 mg twice daily. Extracted RNA was reverse transcribed into cDNA, the sequencing template. Repertoires were generated with immunoSEQ multiplex PCR, while TCRdb's copy carries only in-frame clones and drops some. The sample includes over 95,000 clones, approximately 66% of them seen just once. The material sequenced was CD8+ T cells sorted from blood, taken at week 4, from a patient treated with tofacitinib. The receptors here all came from a human donor with alopecia areata.

This clone was seen only a few times. The chain uses TRBV28 and TRBJ2-7; the match to TRBD2 covers 11 bases. The CDR3 runs 17 residues. V was pared by 3 bases and J by 2 bases, with 9 bases of the junction left unmatched. Germline V gene lookup returns CDR1 MDHEN and CDR2 SYDVKM. As DNA, the CDR3 is TGTGCCAGCAGTTTCCCCCTCCTAGCGGGAGGTCCCTACGAGCAGTACTTC. Its translation is CASSFPLLAGGPYEQYF.

This clone was seen a handful of times. The V and J genes are TRBV7-9 and TRBJ1-1; D is unclear. This CDR3 region has 14 residues. The germline V gene has CDR1 SEHNR and CDR2 FQNEAQ (reference sequence). With 0 bases removed from V and 3 bases from J, the gap between germline ends came to 8 bases. CDR3 residues: CASSLALEDTEAFF. CDR3 coding DNA: TGTGCCAGCAGCTTAGCGCTCGAGGACACTGAAGCTTTCTTT.

This clone was seen more than once but under ten times. The chain uses TRBV27 and TRBJ1-1; the match to TRBD1 covers 7 bases. The CDR3 extends over 14 amino acids. V lost 5 bases to trimming and J lost 0 bases; unmatched junction nucleotides: 3. Germline V CDR1 and CDR2: MNHEY, SMNVEV (reference sequence). The CDR3 DNA reads TGTGCCAGCAGTCAGGGGGTATTGAACACTGAAGCTTTCTTT. Amino acids: CASSQGVLNTEAFF.

The chain uses TRBV5-6 and TRBJ2-3, with D unclear. The CDR3 runs to 13 residues. V lost 3 bases and J lost 0, with 5 bases in between. Germline lookup yields CDR1 SGHDT and CDR2 YYEEEE. The CDR3 reads CASSSFSTDTQYF. In DNA form, the CDR3 reads TGTGCCAGCAGCTCTTTCAGCACAGATACGCAGTATTTT. The full variable domain, its missing parts supplied by reference TRBV5-6 and TRBJ2-3, is DAGVTQSPTHLIKTRGQQVTLRCSPKSGHDTVSWYQQALGQGPQFIFQYYEEEERQRGNFPDRFSGHQFPNYSSELNVNALLLGDSALYLCASSSFSTDTQYFGPGTRLTVL.

V gene TRBV30 combines with J gene TRBJ1-1; 8 bases map to TRBD1. Trimming at V came to 7 bases and at J to 0 bases, leaving 4 bases not matched to a gene. CDR1 is GTSNPN and CDR2 is SVGIG in the germline V gene (reference sequence). The CDR3 extends over 13 amino acids. The CDR3 region has the DNA TGTGCCTATGAGACAGGGGTGAACACTGAAGCTTTCTTT. It encodes CAYETGVNTEAFF.

J is TRBJ2-1 and V is TRBV6-5; tentatively, D is TRBD1 (5 bases). The CDR3 is made up of 13 amino acids. From germline, CDR1 is MNHEY and CDR2 SVGAGI. V gave up 6 bases and J gave up 6 bases, with 12 bases separating them. The CDR3 nucleotides read TGTGCCAGCAGACAGGTTCTGGGCAATGAGCAGTTCTTC. Its protein is CASRQVLGNEQFF.

The gene calls are TRBV4-3 and TRBJ2-7; the D call may be TRBD1 or TRBD2 (5 bases each). Trimming cost V 4 bases and J 4 bases, with 17 bases left between them. Germline CDR1 and CDR2: LGHNA and YSLEER. CDR3 length: 15 residues. CDR3 nucleotides: TGCGCCAGCAGCCTCTCCGGGGCAAGTAGTTACGAGCAGTACTTC. Residues: CASSLSGASSYEQYF.